This entry features one T cell receptor beta chain sequence. No antigen is known for it. The study extracted blood RNA from unsorted whole blood and also extracted germline DNA. Prior to surgery, roughly 4 milliliters of peripheral blood were drawn. In germline, CDR1 is MNHNS, CDR2 SASEGT. V gave up 5 bases and J gave up 4 bases; unmatched junction bases: 6. The CDR3 spans 15 residues. The sample originates from a study of tumor-infiltrating lymphocytes in primary liver carcinoma. Whole-study context: The patients, men and women alike, were aged 30 to 69 years.

Study findings and constraints: Pairs comparing tumor with adjacent tissue or blood overlapped less than pairs drawn from tumor regions. Tumor tissue displayed a significantly greater top-250-clone fraction than blood (p = 0.039).

A primer in the constant region served to generate TCR beta cDNA from around 500 ng of total RNA. Slightly modified ARM-PCR, run as three nested multiplex PCR rounds, produced the TCR beta libraries. Researchers ran the first two PCR rounds for roughly 11 cycles each with TRBV1-TRBV30 forward primers and a C-beta reverse primer. Using its own MiXCR run on the multiplex PCR reads, TCRdb lists one record per CDR3 protein. Of 300,000 to 350,000 distinct CDR3 sequences in the sample, approximately 65% were seen once. The sequenced sample consisted of peripheral blood. This sequence originates from a man aged 40-50 years with primary liver carcinoma and hepatitis B virus infection. The chain joins TRBV6-1 to TRBJ1-3; 9 bases match TRBD1. CDR3: CASSRDRAAGNTIYF. CDR3 sequence (DNA): TGTGCCAGCAGTCGGGACAGGGCAGCCGGAAACACCATATATTTT.